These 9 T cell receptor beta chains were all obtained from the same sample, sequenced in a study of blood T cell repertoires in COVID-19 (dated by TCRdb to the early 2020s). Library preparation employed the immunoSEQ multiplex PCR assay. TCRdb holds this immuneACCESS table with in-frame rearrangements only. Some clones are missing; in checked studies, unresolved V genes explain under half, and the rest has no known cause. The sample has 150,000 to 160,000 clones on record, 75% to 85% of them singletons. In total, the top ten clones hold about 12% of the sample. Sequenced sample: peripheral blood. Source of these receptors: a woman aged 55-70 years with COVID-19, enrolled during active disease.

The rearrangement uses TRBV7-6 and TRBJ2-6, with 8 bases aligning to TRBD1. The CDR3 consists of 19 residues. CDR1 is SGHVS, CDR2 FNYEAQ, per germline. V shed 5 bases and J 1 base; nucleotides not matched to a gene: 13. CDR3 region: CASSPRTGNLMSGANVLTF. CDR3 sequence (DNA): TGTGCCAGCAGCCCCCGGACAGGGAATTTGATGTCTGGGGCCAACGTCCTGACTTTC.

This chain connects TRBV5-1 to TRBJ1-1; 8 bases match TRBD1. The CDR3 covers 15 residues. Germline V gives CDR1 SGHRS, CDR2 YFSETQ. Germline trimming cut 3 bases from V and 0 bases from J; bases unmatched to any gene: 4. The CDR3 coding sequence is TGCGCCAGCAGCTGGGGGGACAGGATGAACACTGAAGCTTTCTTT. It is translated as CASSWGDRMNTEAFF.

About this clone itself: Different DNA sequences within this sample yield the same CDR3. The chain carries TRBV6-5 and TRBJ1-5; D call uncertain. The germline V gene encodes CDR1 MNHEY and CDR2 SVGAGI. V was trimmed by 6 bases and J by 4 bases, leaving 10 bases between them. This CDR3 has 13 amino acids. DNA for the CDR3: TGTGCCAGCAGCGAGTCGGGGAATCAGCCCCAGCATTTT. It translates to CASSESGNQPQHF.

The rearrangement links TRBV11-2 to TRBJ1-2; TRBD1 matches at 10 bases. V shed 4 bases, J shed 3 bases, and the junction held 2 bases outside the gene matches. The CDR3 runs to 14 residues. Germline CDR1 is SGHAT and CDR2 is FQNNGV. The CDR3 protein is CASSSGTGDYGYTF. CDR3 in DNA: TGTGCCAGCAGCTCCGGGACAGGGGACTATGGCTACACCTTC.

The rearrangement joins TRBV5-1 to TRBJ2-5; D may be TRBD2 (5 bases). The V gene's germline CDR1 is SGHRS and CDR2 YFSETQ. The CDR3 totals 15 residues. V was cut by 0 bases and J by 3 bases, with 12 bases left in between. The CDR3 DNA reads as TGCGCCAGCAGCTTGGATGACTACTCCAAAGAGACCCAGTACTTC. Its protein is CASSLDDYSKETQYF.

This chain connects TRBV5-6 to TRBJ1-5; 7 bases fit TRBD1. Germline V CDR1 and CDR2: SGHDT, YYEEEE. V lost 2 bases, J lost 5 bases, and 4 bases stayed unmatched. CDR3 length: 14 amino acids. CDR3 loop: CASSFRQGYQPQHF. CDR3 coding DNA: TGTGCCAGCAGCTTCCGACAGGGTTATCAGCCCCAGCATTTT.

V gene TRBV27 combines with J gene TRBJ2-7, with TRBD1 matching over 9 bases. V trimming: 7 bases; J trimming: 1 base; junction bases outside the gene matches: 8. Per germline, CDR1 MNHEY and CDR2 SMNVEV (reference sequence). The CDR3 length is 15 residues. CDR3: CASTRSGTGSYEQYV. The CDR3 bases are TGTGCCAGCACTCGCTCCGGGACAGGGTCCTACGAGCAGTACGTC.

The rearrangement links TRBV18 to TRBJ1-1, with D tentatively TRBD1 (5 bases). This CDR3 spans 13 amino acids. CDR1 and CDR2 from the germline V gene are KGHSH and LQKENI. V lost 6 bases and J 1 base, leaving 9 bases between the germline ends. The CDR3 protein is CASSEGRNTEAFF. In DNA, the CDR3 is TGTGCCAGCTCGGAGGGGAGGAACACTGAAGCTTTCTTT.

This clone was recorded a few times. The CDR3 is CSVGSSGIQNEQFF. The CDR3 DNA reads TGCAGCGTTGGGTCCAGCGGGATACAGAATGAGCAGTTCTTC. V usage is TRBV29-1 and J usage is TRBJ2-1; TRBD2 matches at 7 bases. This CDR3 spans 14 amino acids. V trimming: 4 bases; J trimming: 7 bases; junction bases outside the gene matches: 10. Germline V CDR1 and CDR2: SQVTM, ANQGSEA.